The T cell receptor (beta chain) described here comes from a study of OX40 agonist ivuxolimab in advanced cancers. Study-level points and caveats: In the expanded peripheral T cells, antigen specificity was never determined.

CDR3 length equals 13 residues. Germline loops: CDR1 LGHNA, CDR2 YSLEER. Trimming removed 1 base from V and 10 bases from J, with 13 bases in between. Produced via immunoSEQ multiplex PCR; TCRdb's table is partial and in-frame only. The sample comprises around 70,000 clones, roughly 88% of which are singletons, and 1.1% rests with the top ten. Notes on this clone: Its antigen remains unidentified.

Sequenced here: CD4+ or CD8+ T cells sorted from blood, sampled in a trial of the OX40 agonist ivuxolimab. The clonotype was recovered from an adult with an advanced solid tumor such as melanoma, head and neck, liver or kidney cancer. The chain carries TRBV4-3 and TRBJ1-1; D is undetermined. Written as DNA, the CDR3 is TGCGCCAGCAGCCAAGGGCCAGCCACCGCAGCTTTCTTT. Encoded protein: CASSQGPATAAFF.